This T cell receptor beta chain stems from a study of patients and donors after allogeneic stem cell transplantation. TCRdb fed the RT-PCR reads into MiXCR, producing one record per CDR3 protein. The sample lists 920,000 or so distinct CDR3 sequences, over 15% occurring once. This clonotype was seen a handful of times. The sample taken for sequencing was blood, either unsorted or a sorted T cell fraction (not recorded which). The source is a human donor who was either an allogeneic HSCT recipient or a stem cell or donor lymphocyte infusion donor (not recorded which). It is not recorded whose cells these are; they may come from a transplant donor.

For the CDR3, the DNA is TGTGCCAGCAGTCCTAGACTAGCTTCGGGCAAAAACATTCAGTACTTC. This gives the protein CASSPRLASGKNIQYF. The chain recombines TRBV6-1 with TRBJ2-4, with 7 bases aligning to TRBD2. CDR1 is MNHNS, CDR2 SASEGT, per germline. V was pared by 5 bases and J by 3 bases, with 10 bases of the junction left unmatched. The CDR3 covers 16 residues.